The 24 T cell receptor beta chains reported below all come from one sample, sequenced in a study of blood T cells in healthy people across ages (dated by TCRdb to 2013 to 2016). Library method: 5' RACE. Sequencer: Illumina HiSeq 2500. The second PCR ran for roughly 6 to 11 cycles and used a J-beta primer mix along with a sample-barcoded 5' primer. TCRdb reanalyzed the raw reads on its own, using fastp at Q25 for trimming and MiXCR for clone calling, and kept in-frame beta chains. Every distinct CDR3 protein forms one entry, paired with its most common genes and DNA. Across this sample there are 630,000 or so distinct CDR3 sequences, with under 30% seen only once. The top ten clonotypes cover 15% to 17% of the sample. The sequenced sample consisted of blood. Receptors originate from a woman older than 75 in good health.

This clonotype was found a few times. The chain has TRBV2 and TRBJ1-5, with no clear D. Deletions cut 5 bases from V and 9 bases from J, with 11 bases between. The CDR3 has 12 amino acids. Germline CDR1 reads SNHLY; CDR2 reads FYNNEI. The CDR3 DNA reads as TGTGCCAGCAGTAGTAGGAGGCCGCCCCAGCATTTT. Protein product: CASSSRRPPQHF.

A remark on this clonotype: A much bigger clone sits one base away, suggesting this may be a read error. This chain links TRBV30 with TRBJ2-7, with 8 bases identical to TRBD1. Germline lookup yields CDR1 GTSNPN and CDR2 SVGIG (reference sequence). The trim removed 3 bases at V and 10 bases at J, leaving 14 bases unmatched. CDR3 length: 14 amino acids. The CDR3 region has the DNA TGTGCCTGGAGGTCGACTCGGACGCAGGGGGCCCAGTACTTC. Its protein product is CAWRSTRTQGAQYF. Based on the CDR3 plus reference TRBV30 and TRBJ2-7, the full variable domain is SQTIHQWPATLVQPVGSPLSLECTVEGTSNPNLYWYRQAAGRGLQLLFYSVGIGQISSEVPQNLSASRPQDRQFILSSKKLLLSDSGFYLCAWRSTRTQGAQYFGPGTRLTVT.

This clonotype was seen many times. V is TRBV5-6 and J is TRBJ1-2; D is unresolved. This CDR3 contains 14 residues. CDR1 is SGHDT and CDR2 is YYEEEE in the germline V gene. Trimming stripped 1 base from V and 4 bases from J, with 11 bases between. The CDR3 coding sequence is TGTGCCAGCAGCTTGCAGGACCCATCCTATGGCTACACCTTC. It translates to CASSLQDPSYGYTF. Full variable domain (outside the CDR3, taken from reference TRBV5-6 and TRBJ1-2): DAGVTQSPTHLIKTRGQQVTLRCSPKSGHDTVSWYQQALGQGPQFIFQYYEEEERQRGNFPDRFSGHQFPNYSSELNVNALLLGDSALYLCASSLQDPSYGYTFGSGTRLTVV.

This clonotype was seen a few times. V usage is TRBV4-2 and J usage is TRBJ2-1, with 7 positions matching TRBD1. Germline-derived CDR1 and CDR2 are LGHNA and YNFKEQ. The V gene end was trimmed by 4 bases and the J gene end by 8 bases; junction bases not matched to a gene: 17. CDR3 length: 17 residues. The CDR3 spells CASSLEEGTVPYDEQFF. The CDR3 DNA reads TGTGCCAGCAGCCTCGAAGAAGGGACAGTACCTTACGATGAGCAGTTCTTC.

The sample holds a few counts of this clonotype. The V and J genes are TRBV7-2 and TRBJ1-1, with D perhaps matching TRBD1 (6 bases). The CDR3 covers 14 residues. CDR1 and CDR2 from the germline V gene are SGHTA and FQGNSA. With 6 bases removed from V and 3 bases from J, the gap between germline ends came to 14 bases. This CDR3 reads CASRFLQGDTEAFF. The CDR3 DNA reads TGTGCCAGCAGATTCCTACAGGGAGACACTGAAGCTTTCTTT.

At least ten counts were recorded for this clonotype. This chain connects TRBV12-3 or TRBV12-4 to TRBJ2-3, with unresolved D. CDR3 length equals 15 residues. The ends were cut back, 6 bases at V and 0 bases at J, with 13 bases in the middle. In DNA, the CDR3 is TGTGCCAGCAGGGAAGGTAAAAAAAGCACAGATACGCAGTATTTT. The encoded protein is CASREGKKSTDTQYF.

This clonotype was recorded a few times. This sequence joins TRBV7-2 and TRBJ2-2, with D unclear. Trimming took 9 bases from V and 0 from J, leaving 11 bases between them. Germline-derived CDR1 and CDR2 are SGHTA and FQGNSA. The length of the CDR3 is 14 residues. The CDR3 spells CASSLGTNTGELFF. The DNA for the CDR3 is TGTGCCAGTAGCCTTGGGACGAACACCGGGGAGCTGTTTTTT.

About this clonotype: A much larger clone differs from this one at a single base, so this may be a read error. The V call is TRBV6-2 or TRBV6-3, the J call TRBJ1-5; 7 positions agree with TRBD1. CDR1 is MNHEY and CDR2 is SVGEGT in the germline V gene. Trimming took 1 base from V and 6 from J; bases not matched to a gene: 6. The CDR3 runs 15 residues. CDR3 residues: CASSYFRAGGQPQHF. CDR3 in DNA: TGTGCCAGCAGTTACTTCAGGGCAGGGGGTCAGCCCCAGCATTTT.

This clonotype was detected ten times or more. V gene TRBV6-2 or TRBV6-3 combines with J gene TRBJ1-2, with 8 bases that match TRBD1. Germline CDR1 is MNHEY and CDR2 is SVGEGT. This CDR3 is 14 amino acids long. V lost 5 bases, J lost 5 bases, and 7 bases stayed unmatched. In DNA form, the CDR3 reads TGTGCCAGCAGTAACGGACAGGGAGGTTATGGCTACACCTTC. Its protein product is CASSNGQGGYGYTF.

This clonotype was counted once. The chain links TRBV4-3 to TRBJ2-4; 7 nucleotides agree with TRBD1. Germline CDR1 is LGHNA and CDR2 is YSLEER. The CDR3 is 15 residues long. With 5 bases clipped from V and 1 base from J, the junction kept 5 bases outside the gene matches. The CDR3 DNA reads TGCGCCAGCAGCATAACAGGGGATGCCAAAAACATTCAGTACTTC. Amino acid sequence: CASSITGDAKNIQYF.

This clonotype showed up just a few times. The gene calls are TRBV6-5 and TRBJ2-7, with a weak D call TRBD2 (7 bases). CDR1 MNHEY and CDR2 SVGAGI come from the germline V gene. V was trimmed by 5 bases and J by 7 bases, leaving 21 bases between them. The CDR3 is made up of 15 amino acids. The CDR3 region is CASSTAGAPNNEQYF. CDR3 sequence (DNA): TGTGCCAGCAGTACTGCGGGGGCTCCCAACAATGAGCAGTACTTC.

This clonotype was counted a few times. The rearrangement joins TRBV6-6 to TRBJ2-7, with D hard to call. CDR3 size: 17 residues. Germline V gene data show CDR1 as MNHNY and CDR2 as SVGAGI (reference sequence). Trimming left V 0 bases short and J 7 bases short, with 22 bases between. The CDR3: CASSYSRSPQVYSEQYF. DNA of the CDR3: TGTGCCAGCAGTTACTCCCGGAGTCCCCAGGTATACAGTGAGCAGTACTTC.

This clonotype was recorded a few times. The chain recombines TRBV7-8 with TRBJ2-2; D might be TRBD1 (6 bases). The germline V and J ends were trimmed by 6 bases and 1 base, with 12 bases remaining between them. Germline V gives CDR1 SGHVS, CDR2 FQNEAQ. The CDR3 runs to 15 residues. CDR3 loop: CASSSPTGNTGELFF. In DNA, the CDR3 is TGTGCCAGCAGTTCGCCGACAGGGAACACCGGGGAGCTGTTTTTT.

This sequence joins TRBV19 and TRBJ1-2, with TRBD1 as a possible D gene (5 bases). The CDR3 totals 16 residues. Trimming left V 4 bases short and J 0 bases short, with 15 bases between. Germline CDR1 and CDR2: LNHDA and SQIVND (reference sequence). CDR3 loop: CASSKRQIEANYGYTF. The CDR3 DNA follows: TGTGCCAGTAGTAAAAGACAGATTGAAGCTAACTATGGCTACACCTTC.

This clonotype was seen ten or more times. CDR3 amino acids: CASSLRQTETQYF. The CDR3 nucleotides read TGTGCCAGCAGCTTACGACAGACAGAGACCCAGTACTTC. The V gene is TRBV7-3, the J gene TRBJ2-5, with D possibly TRBD1 on 5 matching bases. V was clipped by 2 bases and J by 4 bases, with 8 bases between them. The CDR3 has 13 residues. CDR1 is SGHTA, CDR2 FQGTGA, per germline.

This clonotype was counted many times. The chain links TRBV6-5 to TRBJ2-5; 10 nucleotides agree with TRBD2. This CDR3 has 16 amino acids. Germline-derived CDR1 and CDR2 are MNHEY and SVGAGI. V shed 5 bases and J 1 base; nucleotides not matched to a gene: 7. For the CDR3, the DNA is TGTGCCAGCAGTACTGCTAGCGGGGGCCCCCAAGAGACCCAGTACTTC. It encodes CASSTASGGPQETQYF.

On this clonotype itself: One base away lies a much larger clone, so this may be a sequencing read error. The gene calls are TRBV9 and TRBJ2-5; D may match TRBD1 or TRBD2 (5 bases each). Germline lookup yields CDR1 SGDLS and CDR2 YYNGEE. The CDR3 has 15 residues. V was clipped by 7 bases and J by 4 bases, with 20 bases between them. The CDR3 reads CASGARAQRGETQYF. CDR3 DNA: TGTGCCAGCGGCGCCCGGGCCCAGAGGGGAGAGACCCAGTACTTC.

This chain links TRBV12-3 or TRBV12-4 with TRBJ1-6, with D possibly TRBD1 on 6 matching bases. V was trimmed by 5 bases and J by 19 bases, leaving 24 bases between them. The CDR3 length is 14 residues. The CDR3 sequence: CASSPMTGGSPRHF. CDR3 DNA sequence: TGTGCCAGCAGTCCTATGACAGGAGGTTCACCCCGTCACTTT.

The rearrangement joins TRBV27 to TRBJ1-1; the D gene is possibly TRBD1 (6 bases). Germline V lookup: CDR1 MNHEY, CDR2 SMNVEV (reference sequence). The V end lost 7 bases, the J end lost 1 base, and 10 bases lay between the germline ends. This CDR3 spans 13 amino acids. The CDR3 nucleotides read TGTGCCAGCATGACAGGTCAGAACACTGAAGCTTTCTTT. This codes for CASMTGQNTEAFF.

In this sample, this clonotype turned up many times. The chain carries TRBV4-2 and TRBJ2-7; D unresolved. The length of the CDR3 is 14 residues. V lost 2 bases to trimming and J lost 2 bases, with 10 bases between them. In germline, CDR1 is LGHNA, CDR2 YNFKEQ. The CDR3 region has the DNA TGTGCCAGCAGCCAACAGGACGCCACCTACGAGCAGTACTTC. Translation gives CASSQQDATYEQYF.

Concerning this clonotype itself: A much larger clonotype is one base distant, so this may be a read error. The chain has TRBV5-1 and TRBJ2-6; possibly TRBD1 or TRBD2 for D (6 bases each). In germline, CDR1 is SGHRS, CDR2 YFSETQ. The CDR3 has 13 residues. The DNA of the CDR3 is TGCGCCAGCAGCTTGGAGGGGGGATACGTCCGGACTTTC. It codes for CASSLEGGYVRTF.

This clonotype has at least ten counts. The chain couples TRBV6-5 to TRBJ2-3; no clear D gene. The CDR3 is 13 residues long. Germline-derived CDR1 and CDR2 are MNHEY and SVGAGI. V shed 0 bases and J shed 5 bases, with 6 bases lying between them. CDR3 region: CASSYSWGDTQYF. In DNA form, the CDR3 reads TGTGCCAGCAGTTACTCGTGGGGAGATACGCAGTATTTT.

This clonotype has just a few counts. The V call is TRBV3-1, the J call TRBJ1-3; D ambiguous. Germline V lookup: CDR1 LGHDT, CDR2 YNNKEL (reference sequence). Between the trimmed V and J ends, which lost 5 bases and 0 bases, there was a span of 14 bases. The CDR3 covers 16 residues. The CDR3 loop is CASSYEGMSSGNTIYF. The CDR3 DNA reads as TGTGCCAGCAGCTACGAGGGAATGAGCTCTGGAAACACCATATATTTT.

This clonotype was seen only a few times. The chain employs TRBV5-1 and TRBJ1-2, with D possibly matching TRBD1 (6 bases). Trimming stripped 2 bases from V and 6 bases from J, with 14 bases between. CDR3 size: 14 residues. Germline CDR1 and CDR2: SGHRS and YFSETQ. The CDR3 DNA sequence: TGCGCCAGCAGCTTAACAGGGACCCTGGATGGCTACACCTTC. Translating gives CASSLTGTLDGYTF.